This T cell receptor (beta chain) is from a study of blood T cell repertoires in COVID-19 (dated by TCRdb to 2018 to 2021). About the study as a whole: Collaborator samples came from the United States, Italy and Spain and covered acute and convalescent phases of COVID-19. The material from the prospective study consisted of cDNA or gDNA derived from T cells, B-cell-depleted T cells, or PBMCs. The dataset comprised deeply sampled blood TCRbeta repertoires from subjects exposed to, actively infected with, or recovered from COVID-19. The repertoires were released in a freely available public database intended as a resource for research on the immune response to SARS-CoV-2. Samples were obtained from the ongoing ImmuneRACE study (first 160 participants) and from about 1,300 subjects provided by 6 global collaborators. Nearly every sample came with metadata listing a de-identified subject ID, COVID-19 status, age in years and sex. Where available, HLA class I and class II types were obtained from metadata supplied by the sample provider rather than from assay-based typing.

The germline V gene (reference sequence) sets CDR1 to MNHEY and CDR2 to SMNVEV. The CDR3 measures 17 amino acids from cysteine to phenylalanine. The read is trimmed to its CDR3 DNA, 51 bases read in frame from base 1. The V end gives up 9 bases and the J end 2 bases, leaving 16 bases in the junction not matched to a gene. Each collaborating institution followed its own protocols to collect whole blood in K2EDTA tubes. For TCRbeta analysis, collaborator samples were shipped as frozen whole blood, as isolated PBMCs, or as DNA extracted from either sample type. In regard to this clone: Its antigen is still unknown. Per-nucleotide qualities are absent, and no much larger clonotype sits a single base away.

The research as a whole found: The quantity of clinical and demographic metadata differed by source and by participant and was supplied without curation.

TCRbeta CDR3 regions were amplified from genomic DNA by means of the immunoSEQ Assay, a bias-controlled multiplex PCR. Per the source publication's procedure: The number of nucleated cells in each sample was estimated by amplification of reference gene primers within the assay. To quantify the absolute abundance of each unique TCRbeta CDR3 rearrangement, sequence reads were collapsed and filtered. Productive Simpson clonality was computed per sample as the square root of Simpson's diversity index over productive rearrangements. This is the immuneACCESS table as TCRdb keeps it, with only in-frame sequences that have V and J called. A part of the clones is gone; compared with another copy, unresolved V genes explain less than half, and the rest is unexplained. That table is the source of V, J and clone size, and D and trimming were worked out from the DNA. The sample table lists 60,000 to 75,000 clones, approximately 79% of them with a count of one. Approximately 10% of the sample rests with the top ten.

This clonotype originated in a woman in her fifties or sixties with acute or convalescent COVID-19. The sequence is built from TRBV27 and TRBJ2-5; a stretch of 9 junction bases matches TRBD2. Sequences were obtained from peripheral blood. The nucleotides read TGTGCCAGTTGTGCTTTACGGGGACTAGCCGATCAAGAGACCCAGTACTTC. Translated, this gives CASCALRGLADQETQYF.